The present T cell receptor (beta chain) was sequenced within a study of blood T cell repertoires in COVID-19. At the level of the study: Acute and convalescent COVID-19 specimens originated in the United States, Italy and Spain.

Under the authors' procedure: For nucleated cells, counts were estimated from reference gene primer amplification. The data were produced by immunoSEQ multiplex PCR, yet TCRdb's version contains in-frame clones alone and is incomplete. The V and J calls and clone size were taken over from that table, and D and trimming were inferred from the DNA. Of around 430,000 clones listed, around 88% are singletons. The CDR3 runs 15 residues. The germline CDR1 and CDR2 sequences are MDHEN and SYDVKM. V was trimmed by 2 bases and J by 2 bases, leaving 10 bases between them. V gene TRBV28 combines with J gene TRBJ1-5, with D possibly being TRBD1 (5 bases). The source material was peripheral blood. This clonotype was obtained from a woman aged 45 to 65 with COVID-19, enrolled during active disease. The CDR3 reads CASSLRGWGNQPQHF. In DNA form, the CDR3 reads TGTGCCAGCAGTTTAAGGGGCTGGGGCAATCAGCCCCAGCATTTT.